The clone carrying this T cell receptor beta chain was observed at least ten times. Its antigen remains unknown. The sample belongs to a study of T-cell memory formation after mild COVID-19. Study observations and caveats: Clonal second-wave expansions that peaked on day 37 had unconfirmed SARS-CoV-2 specificity. Pre-infection memory showed some responding clones, and this suggested that cross-reactive memory joined.

TCRdb re-analysed the 5' RACE reads in MiXCR, keeping a single row per CDR3 protein. The sample gives about 560,000 distinct CDR3 sequences, roughly 17% of which show up once; about 7.4% is in the top ten. The CDR3 totals 15 residues. Trimming at V came to 5 bases and at J to 5 bases, leaving 9 bases not matched to a gene. Per the germline V gene, CDR1 is LNHNV and CDR2 is YYDKDF (reference sequence). This receptor was obtained from an adult woman who had mild COVID-19 (a few samples of this study predate the infection). Cell type and time point are not known. Source material: PBMCs or a T cell subset sorted from them (not recorded which). The V call is TRBV15, the J call TRBJ2-5; TRBD2 agrees at 9 bases. This CDR3 is CATSVSGGLEETQYF. CDR3 nucleotide sequence: TGTGCCACCAGCGTAAGCGGGGGGCTGGAGGAGACCCAGTACTTC. Drawing the rest from reference TRBV15 and TRBJ2-5, the complete variable domain is DAMVIQNPRYQVTQFGKPVTLSCSQTLNHNVMYWYQQKSSQAPKLLFHYYDKDFNNEADTPDNFQSRRPNTSFCFLDIRSPGLGDTAMYLCATSVSGGLEETQYFGPGTRLLVL.